A selection of T cell receptor beta chains follows, all from one sample in a study of blood T cell repertoires in COVID-19. Sequencing used immunoSEQ multiplex PCR; TCRdb keeps in-frame clones, though not all of them. This table has 200,000 to 250,000 clones, roughly 80% appearing once. Sequencing input: PBMCs or T cells enriched from blood (not recorded which). The receptors here all came from a woman aged 45-59 years who had been exposed to COVID-19. Each CDR3 is given with its conserved first and last residue. The size of a clone is reported for some rows only, either as once, few or many, or as a class for expanded clones.

j_call v_call clone_size cdr3_aa
TRBJ2-1 TRBV2 once CASSERGGAYNEQFF
TRBJ1-2 TRBV15 - CATSRQGAGYTF
TRBJ1-4 TRBV14 few CASSQEWGQAINEKLFF
TRBJ2-1 TRBV7-8 - CASSSPNFDSYNEQFF
TRBJ2-3 TRBV6-5 - CASSYLGASTDTQYF
TRBJ2-2 TRBV2 once CASKGGLAVNTGELFF
TRBJ1-2 TRBV6-5 - CASSYSGGHGYTF
TRBJ2-5 TRBV2 - CASRKDGEETQYF
TRBJ1-5 TRBV10-3 - CAISDPTLNQPQHF
TRBJ1-3 TRBV5-1 - CASSFGSEGGNTIYF
TRBJ2-5 TRBV28 - CASDGAGSQETQYF
TRBJ2-6 TRBV6-1 - CASSETRRNTVLTF
TRBJ2-3 TRBV6-2/TRBV6-3 - CASSLERGDTDTQYF
TRBJ2-7 TRBV30 - CAWSVSRGGEQYF
TRBJ1-6 TRBV2 - CAIREVRNSPLHF
TRBJ2-6 TRBV18 - CASSTFSGGGSGANVLTF
TRBJ1-5 TRBV7-7 - CASSRDRGFGQPQHF
TRBJ1-1 TRBV19 - CASSIGADAAGEGAFF
TRBJ1-2 TRBV19 - CASSIRETPSYYGYTF
TRBJ2-1 TRBV5-1 - CASSLGDSIFSYNEQFF
TRBJ1-4 TRBV7-2 - CASSLPTGGVEKLFF
TRBJ2-1 TRBV27 - CASSFVTGNEQFF
TRBJ1-1 TRBV7-3 - CASRFSKGVGEAFF
TRBJ2-2 TRBV13 - CASSLRVRDRYTGELFF
TRBJ1-6 TRBV28 once CASSSQGPSYNSPLHF
TRBJ1-5 TRBV2 - CASRRQESNQPQHF
TRBJ2-3 TRBV6-5 - CASRNGDTQYF
TRBJ2-1 TRBV7-2 - CASSPGTSILNEQFF
TRBJ1-4 TRBV28 - CASRSSGSNEKLFF
TRBJ1-6 TRBV5-1 - CASSRNGQINSPLHF
TRBJ2-5 TRBV18 - CASSPGTGEETQYF
TRBJ2-7 TRBV6-5 - CASSYELGEGEQYF
TRBJ1-2 TRBV10-3 once CATTGESVGFYTF